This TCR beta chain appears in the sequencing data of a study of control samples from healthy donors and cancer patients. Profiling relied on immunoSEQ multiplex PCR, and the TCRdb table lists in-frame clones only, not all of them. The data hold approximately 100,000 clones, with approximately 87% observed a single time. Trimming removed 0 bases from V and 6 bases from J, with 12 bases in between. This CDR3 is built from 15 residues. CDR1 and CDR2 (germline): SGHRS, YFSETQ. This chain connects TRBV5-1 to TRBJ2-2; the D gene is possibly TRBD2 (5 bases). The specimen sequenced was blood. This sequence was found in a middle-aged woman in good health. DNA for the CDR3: TGCGCCAGCAGCTTGGCCGGAGAGAGGGCCGGGGAGCTGTTTTTT. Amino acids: CASSLAGERAGELFF.